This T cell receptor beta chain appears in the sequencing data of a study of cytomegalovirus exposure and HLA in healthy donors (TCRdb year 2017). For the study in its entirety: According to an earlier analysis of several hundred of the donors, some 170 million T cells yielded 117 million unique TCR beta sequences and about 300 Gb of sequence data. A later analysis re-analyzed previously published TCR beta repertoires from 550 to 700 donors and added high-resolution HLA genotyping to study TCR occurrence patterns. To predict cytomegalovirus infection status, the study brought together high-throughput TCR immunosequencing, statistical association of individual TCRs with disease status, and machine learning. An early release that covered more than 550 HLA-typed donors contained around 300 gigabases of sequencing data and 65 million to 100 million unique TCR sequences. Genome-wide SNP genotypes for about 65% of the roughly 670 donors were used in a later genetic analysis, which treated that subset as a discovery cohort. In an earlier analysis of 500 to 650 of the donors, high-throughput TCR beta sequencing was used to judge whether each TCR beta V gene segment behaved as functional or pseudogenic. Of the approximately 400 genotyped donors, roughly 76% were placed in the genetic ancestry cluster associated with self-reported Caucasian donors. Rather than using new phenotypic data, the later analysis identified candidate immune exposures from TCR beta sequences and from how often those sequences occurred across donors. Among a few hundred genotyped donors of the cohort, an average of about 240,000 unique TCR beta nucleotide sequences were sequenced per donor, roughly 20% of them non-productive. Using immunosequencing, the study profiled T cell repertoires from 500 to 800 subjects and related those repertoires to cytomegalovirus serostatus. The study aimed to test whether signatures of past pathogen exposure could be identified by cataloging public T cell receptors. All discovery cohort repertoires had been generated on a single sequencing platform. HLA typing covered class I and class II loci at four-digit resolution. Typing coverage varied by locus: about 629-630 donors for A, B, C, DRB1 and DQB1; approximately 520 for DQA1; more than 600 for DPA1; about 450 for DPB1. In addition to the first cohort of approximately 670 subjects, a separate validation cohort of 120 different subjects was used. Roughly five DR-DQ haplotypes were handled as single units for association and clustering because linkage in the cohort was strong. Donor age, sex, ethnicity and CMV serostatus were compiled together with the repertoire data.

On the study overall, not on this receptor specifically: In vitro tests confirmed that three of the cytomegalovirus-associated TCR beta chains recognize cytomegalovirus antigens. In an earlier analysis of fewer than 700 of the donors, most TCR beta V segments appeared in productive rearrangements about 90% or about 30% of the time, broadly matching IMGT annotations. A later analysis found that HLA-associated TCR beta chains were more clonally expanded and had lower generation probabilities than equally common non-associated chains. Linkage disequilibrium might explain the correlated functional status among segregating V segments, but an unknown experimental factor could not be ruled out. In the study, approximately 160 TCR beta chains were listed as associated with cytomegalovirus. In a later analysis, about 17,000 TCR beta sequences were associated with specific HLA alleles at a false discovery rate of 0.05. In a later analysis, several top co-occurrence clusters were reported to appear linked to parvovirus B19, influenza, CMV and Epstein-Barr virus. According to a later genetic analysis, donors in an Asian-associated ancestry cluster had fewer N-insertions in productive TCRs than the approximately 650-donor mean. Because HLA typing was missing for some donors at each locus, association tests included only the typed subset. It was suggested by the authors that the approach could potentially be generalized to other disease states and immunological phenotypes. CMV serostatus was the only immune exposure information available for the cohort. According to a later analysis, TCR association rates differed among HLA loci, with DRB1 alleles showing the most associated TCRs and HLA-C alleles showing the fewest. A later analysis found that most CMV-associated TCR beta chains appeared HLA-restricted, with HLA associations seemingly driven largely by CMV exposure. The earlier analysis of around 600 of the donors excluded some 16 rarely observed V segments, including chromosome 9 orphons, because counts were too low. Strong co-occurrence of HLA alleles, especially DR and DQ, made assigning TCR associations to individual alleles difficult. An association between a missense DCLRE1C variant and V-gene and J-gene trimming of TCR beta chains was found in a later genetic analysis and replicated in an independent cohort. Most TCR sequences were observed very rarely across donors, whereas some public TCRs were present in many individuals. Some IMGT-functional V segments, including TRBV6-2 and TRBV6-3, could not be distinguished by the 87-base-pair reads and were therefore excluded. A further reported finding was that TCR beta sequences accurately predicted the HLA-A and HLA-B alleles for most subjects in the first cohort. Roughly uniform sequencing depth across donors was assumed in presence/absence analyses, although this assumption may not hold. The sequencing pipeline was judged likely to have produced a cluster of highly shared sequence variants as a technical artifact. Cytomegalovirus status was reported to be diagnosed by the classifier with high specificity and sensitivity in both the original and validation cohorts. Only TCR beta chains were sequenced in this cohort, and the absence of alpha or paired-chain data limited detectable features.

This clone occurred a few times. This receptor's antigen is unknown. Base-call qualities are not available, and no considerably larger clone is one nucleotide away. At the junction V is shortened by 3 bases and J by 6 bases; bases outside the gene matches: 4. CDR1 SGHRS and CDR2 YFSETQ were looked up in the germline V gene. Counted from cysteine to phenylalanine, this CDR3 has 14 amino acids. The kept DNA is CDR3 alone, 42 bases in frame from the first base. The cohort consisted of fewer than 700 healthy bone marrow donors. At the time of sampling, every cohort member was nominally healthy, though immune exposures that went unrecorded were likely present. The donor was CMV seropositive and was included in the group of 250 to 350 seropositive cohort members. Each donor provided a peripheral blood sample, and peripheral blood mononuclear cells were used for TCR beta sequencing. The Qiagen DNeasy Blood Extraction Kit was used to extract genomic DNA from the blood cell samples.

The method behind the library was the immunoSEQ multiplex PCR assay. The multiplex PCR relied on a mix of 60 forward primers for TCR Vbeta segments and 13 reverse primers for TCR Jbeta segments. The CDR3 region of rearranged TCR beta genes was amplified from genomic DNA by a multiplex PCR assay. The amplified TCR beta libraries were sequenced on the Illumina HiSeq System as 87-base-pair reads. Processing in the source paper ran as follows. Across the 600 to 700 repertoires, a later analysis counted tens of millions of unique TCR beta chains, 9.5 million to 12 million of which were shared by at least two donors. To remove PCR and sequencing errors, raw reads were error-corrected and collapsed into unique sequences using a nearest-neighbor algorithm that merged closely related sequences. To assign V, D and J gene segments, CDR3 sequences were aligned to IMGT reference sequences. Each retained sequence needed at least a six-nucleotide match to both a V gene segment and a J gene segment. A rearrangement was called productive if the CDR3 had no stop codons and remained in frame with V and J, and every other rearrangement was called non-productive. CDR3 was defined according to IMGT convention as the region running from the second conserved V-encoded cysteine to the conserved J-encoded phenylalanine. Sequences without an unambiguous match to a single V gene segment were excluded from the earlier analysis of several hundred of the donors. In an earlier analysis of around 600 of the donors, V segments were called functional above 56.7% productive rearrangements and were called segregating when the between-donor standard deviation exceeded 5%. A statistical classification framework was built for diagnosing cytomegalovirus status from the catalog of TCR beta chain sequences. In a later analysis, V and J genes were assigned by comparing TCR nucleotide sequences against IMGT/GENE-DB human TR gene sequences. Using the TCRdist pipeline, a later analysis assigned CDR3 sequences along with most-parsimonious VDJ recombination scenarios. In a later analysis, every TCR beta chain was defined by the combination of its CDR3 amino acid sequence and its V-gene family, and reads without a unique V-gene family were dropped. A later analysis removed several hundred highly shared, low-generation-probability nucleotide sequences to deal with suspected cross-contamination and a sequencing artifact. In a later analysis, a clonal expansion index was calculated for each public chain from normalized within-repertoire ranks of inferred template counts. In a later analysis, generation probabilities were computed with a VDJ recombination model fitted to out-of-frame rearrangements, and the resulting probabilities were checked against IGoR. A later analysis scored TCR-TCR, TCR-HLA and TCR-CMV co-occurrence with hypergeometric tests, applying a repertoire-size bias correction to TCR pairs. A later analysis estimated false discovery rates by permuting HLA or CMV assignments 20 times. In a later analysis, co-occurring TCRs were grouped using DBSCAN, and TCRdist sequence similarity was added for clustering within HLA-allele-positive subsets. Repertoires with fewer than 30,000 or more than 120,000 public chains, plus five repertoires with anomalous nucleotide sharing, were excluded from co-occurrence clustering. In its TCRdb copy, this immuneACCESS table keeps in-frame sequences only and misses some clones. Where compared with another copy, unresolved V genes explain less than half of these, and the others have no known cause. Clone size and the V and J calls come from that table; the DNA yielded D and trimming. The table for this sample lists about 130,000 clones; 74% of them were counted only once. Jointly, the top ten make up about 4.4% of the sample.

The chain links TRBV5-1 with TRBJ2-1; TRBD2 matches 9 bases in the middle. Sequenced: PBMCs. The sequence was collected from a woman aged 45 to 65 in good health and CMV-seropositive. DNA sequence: TGCGCCAGCAGCTGGGGGACTAGCCTCAATGAGCAGTTCTTC. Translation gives CASSWGTSLNEQFF.